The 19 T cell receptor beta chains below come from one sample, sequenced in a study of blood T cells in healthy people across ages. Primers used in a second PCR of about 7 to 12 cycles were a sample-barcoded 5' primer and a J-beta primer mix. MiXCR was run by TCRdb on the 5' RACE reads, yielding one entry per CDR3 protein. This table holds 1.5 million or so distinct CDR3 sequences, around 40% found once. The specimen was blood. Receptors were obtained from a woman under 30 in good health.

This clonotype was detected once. CDR3 nucleotides: TGTGCCAGCAGGGGGACTAGCGGGACTCGGAGCAAAAACATTCAGTACTTC. Translation gives CASRGTSGTRSKNIQYF. The chain couples TRBV7-2 to TRBJ2-4, with TRBD2 identical over 13 bases. The CDR3 loop spans 17 amino acids. CDR1 and CDR2 from the germline V gene are SGHTA and FQGNSA. V trimming: 6 bases; J trimming: 3 bases; junction bases outside the gene matches: 8.

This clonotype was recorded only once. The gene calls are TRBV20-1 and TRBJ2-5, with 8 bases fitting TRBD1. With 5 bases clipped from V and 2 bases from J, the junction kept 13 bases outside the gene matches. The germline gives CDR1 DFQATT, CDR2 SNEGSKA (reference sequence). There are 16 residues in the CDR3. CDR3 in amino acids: CSARAYSGQGQETQYF. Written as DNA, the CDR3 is TGCAGTGCTCGTGCCTATTCCGGACAGGGTCAAGAGACCCAGTACTTC.

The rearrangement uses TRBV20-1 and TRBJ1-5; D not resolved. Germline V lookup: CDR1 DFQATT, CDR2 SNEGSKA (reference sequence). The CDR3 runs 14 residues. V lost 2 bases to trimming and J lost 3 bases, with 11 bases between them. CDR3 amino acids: CSARMTGNNQPQHF. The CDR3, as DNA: TGCAGTGCTAGAATGACGGGGAACAATCAGCCCCAGCATTTT.

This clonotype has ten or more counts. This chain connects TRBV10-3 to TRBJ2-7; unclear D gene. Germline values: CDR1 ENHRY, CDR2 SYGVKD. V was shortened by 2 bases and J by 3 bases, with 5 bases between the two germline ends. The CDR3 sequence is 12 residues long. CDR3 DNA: TGTGCCATCAGTGAGCCCGGCTACGAGCAGTACTTC. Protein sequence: CAISEPGYEQYF.

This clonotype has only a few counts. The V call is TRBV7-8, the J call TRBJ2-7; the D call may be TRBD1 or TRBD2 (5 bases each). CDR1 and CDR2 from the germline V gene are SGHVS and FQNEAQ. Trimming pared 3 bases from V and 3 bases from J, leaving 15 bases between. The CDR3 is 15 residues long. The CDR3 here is CASSLGPRGLYEQYF. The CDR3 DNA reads TGTGCCAGCAGCTTGGGACCTCGGGGTCTCTACGAGCAGTACTTC.

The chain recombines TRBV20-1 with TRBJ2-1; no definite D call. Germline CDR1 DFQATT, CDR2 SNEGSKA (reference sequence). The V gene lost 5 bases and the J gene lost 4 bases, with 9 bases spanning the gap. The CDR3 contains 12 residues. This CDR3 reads CSAPDGYNEQFF. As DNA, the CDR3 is TGCAGTGCTCCGGACGGATACAATGAGCAGTTCTTC.

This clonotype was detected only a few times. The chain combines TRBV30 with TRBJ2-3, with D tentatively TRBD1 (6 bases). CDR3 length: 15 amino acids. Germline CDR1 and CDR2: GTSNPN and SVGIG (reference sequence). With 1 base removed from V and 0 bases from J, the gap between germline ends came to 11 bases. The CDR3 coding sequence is TGTGCCTGGAGTGGAGGGGGTACTAGCACAGATACGCAGTATTTT. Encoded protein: CAWSGGGTSTDTQYF.

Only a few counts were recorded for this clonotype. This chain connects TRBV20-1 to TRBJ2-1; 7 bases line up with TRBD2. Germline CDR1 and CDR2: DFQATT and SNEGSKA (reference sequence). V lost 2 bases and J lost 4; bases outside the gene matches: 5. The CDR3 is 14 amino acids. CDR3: CSARKRDLYNEQFF. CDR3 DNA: TGCAGTGCTAGAAAGCGGGATCTATACAATGAGCAGTTCTTC.

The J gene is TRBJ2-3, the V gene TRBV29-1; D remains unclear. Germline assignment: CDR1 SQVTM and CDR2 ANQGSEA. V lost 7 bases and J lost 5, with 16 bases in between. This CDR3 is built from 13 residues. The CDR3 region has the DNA TGCAGCGCCCCACGGCCCTTACAAGATACGCAGTATTTT. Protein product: CSAPRPLQDTQYF.

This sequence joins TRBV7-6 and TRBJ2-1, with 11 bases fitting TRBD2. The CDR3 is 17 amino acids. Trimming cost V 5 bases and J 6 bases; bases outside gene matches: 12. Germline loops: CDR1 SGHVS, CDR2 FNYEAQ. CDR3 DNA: TGTGCCAGCAGCCCGCTAACGGGACTAGCGGCTCGCAATGAGCAGTTCTTC. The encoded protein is CASSPLTGLAARNEQFF.

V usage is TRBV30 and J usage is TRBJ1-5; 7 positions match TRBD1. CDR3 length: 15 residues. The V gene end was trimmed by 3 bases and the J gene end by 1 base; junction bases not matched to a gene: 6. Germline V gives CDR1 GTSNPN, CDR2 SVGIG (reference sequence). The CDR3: CAWRLTGASNQPQHF. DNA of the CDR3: TGTGCCTGGAGATTAACAGGGGCGAGCAATCAGCCCCAGCATTTT.

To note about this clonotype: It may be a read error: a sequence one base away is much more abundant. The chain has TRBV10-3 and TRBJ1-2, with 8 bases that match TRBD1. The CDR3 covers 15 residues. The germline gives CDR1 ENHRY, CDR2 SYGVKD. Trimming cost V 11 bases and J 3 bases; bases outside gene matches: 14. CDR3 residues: CASHSPGGHYYGYTF. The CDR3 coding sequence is TGTGCCTCCCACTCGCCAGGGGGCCATTACTATGGCTACACCTTC.

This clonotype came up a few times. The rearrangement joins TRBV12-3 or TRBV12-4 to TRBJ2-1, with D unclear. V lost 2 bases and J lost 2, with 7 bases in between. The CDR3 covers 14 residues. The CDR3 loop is CASSLKAPYNEQFF. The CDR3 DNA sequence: TGTGCCAGCAGTTTAAAGGCGCCCTACAATGAGCAGTTCTTC.

As DNA, the CDR3 is TGCGCCAGCAGCCAAGATATGGTCGGGCCGCCTGGGGGGTTAAGCTATGGCTACACCTTC. This encodes CASSQDMVGPPGGLSYGYTF. V gene TRBV4-1 combines with J gene TRBJ1-2, with D perhaps TRBD1 (5 bases). This CDR3 has 20 residues. V shed 0 bases and J shed 4 bases, with 27 bases lying between them. CDR1 and CDR2 (germline): MGHRA, YSYEKL.

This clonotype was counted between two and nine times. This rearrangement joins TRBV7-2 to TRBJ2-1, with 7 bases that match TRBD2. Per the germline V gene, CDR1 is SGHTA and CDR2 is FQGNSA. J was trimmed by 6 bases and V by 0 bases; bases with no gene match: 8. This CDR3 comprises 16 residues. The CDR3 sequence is CASSLALLARANEQFF. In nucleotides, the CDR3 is TGTGCCAGCAGCTTAGCGTTACTAGCGAGGGCCAATGAGCAGTTCTTC.

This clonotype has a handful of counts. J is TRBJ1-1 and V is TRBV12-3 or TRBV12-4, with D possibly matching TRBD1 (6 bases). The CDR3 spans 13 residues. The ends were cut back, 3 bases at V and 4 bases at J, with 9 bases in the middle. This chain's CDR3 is CASSFWGATEAFF. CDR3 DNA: TGTGCCAGCAGTTTTTGGGGGGCCACTGAAGCTTTCTTT.

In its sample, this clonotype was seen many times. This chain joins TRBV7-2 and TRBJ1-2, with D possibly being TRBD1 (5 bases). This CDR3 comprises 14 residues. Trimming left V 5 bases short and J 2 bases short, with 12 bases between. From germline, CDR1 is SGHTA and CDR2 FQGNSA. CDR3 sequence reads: CASSRRGGNYGYTF. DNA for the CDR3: TGTGCCAGCAGCCGCCGGGGGGGAAACTATGGCTACACCTTC. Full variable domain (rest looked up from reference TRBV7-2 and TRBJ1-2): GAGVSQSPSNKVTEKGKDVELRCDPISGHTALYWYRQSLGQGLEFLIYFQGNSAPDKSGLPSDRFSAERTGGSVSTLTIQRTQQEDSAVYLCASSRRGGNYGYTFGSGTRLTVV.

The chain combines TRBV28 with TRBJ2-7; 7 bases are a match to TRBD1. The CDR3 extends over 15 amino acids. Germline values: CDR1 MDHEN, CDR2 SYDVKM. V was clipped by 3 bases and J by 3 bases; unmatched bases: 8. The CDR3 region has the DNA TGTGCCAGCAGTTTGGGTGGCAGGGGGATCTACGAGCAGTACTTC. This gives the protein CASSLGGRGIYEQYF. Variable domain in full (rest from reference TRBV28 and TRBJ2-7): DVKVTQSSRYLVKRTGEKVFLECVQDMDHENMFWYRQDPGLGLRLIYFSYDVKMKEKGDIPEGYSVSREKKERFSLILESASTNQTSMYLCASSLGGRGIYEQYFGPGTRLTVT.

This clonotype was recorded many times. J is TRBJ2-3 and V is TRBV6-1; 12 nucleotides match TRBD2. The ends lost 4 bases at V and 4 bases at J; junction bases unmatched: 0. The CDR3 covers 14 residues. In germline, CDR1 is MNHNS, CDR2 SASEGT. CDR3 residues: CASSGLAGADTQYF. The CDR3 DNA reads TGTGCCAGCAGTGGACTAGCGGGAGCAGATACGCAGTATTTT.